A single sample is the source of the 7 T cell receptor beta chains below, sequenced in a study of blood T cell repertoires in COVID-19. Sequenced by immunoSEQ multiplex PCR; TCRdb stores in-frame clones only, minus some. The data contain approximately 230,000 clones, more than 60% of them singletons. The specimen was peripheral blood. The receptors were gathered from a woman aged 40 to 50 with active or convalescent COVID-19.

CDR3: CASSPAGGSGELFF. CDR3 DNA: TGTGCCAGCAGCCCGGCCGGGGGTTCCGGGGAGCTGTTTTTT. The chain uses TRBV5-4 and TRBJ2-2; possibly TRBD2 for D (6 bases). V lost 4 bases and J lost 6, with 13 bases in between. CDR3 length: 14 amino acids. Germline CDR1 is SGHNT and CDR2 is YYREEE (reference sequence).

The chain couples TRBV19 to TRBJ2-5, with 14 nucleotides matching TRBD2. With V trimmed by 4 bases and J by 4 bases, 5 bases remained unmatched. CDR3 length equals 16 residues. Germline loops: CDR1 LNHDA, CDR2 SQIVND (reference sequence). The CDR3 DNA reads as TGTGCCAGTAGTAGACTAGCGGGGGGGCTAGGAGAGACCCAGTACTTC. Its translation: CASSRLAGGLGETQYF.

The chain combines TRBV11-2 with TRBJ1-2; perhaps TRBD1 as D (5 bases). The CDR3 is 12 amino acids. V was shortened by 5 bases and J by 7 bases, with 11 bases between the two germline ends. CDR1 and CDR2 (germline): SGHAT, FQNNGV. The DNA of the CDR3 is TGTGCCAGCAGCCGAGACAGAACTGGCTACACCTTC. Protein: CASSRDRTGYTF.

CDR3 DNA sequence: TGTGCCTGGAGCGCACTAGACGGCTACTACGAGCAGTACTTC. It is translated as CAWSALDGYYEQYF. The J gene is TRBJ2-7, the V gene TRBV30; tentatively, D is TRBD2 (5 bases). Trimming shortened V by 3 bases and J by 3 bases, and 15 bases separated the two germline ends. There are 14 residues in the CDR3. The germline gives CDR1 GTSNPN, CDR2 SVGIG (reference sequence).

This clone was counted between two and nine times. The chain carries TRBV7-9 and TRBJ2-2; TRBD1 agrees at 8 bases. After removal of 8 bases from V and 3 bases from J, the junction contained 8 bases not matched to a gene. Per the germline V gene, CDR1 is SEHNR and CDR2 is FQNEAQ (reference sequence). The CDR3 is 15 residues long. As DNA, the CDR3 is TGTGCCAGCGTCCCAGGGGGCGCGGACACCGGGGAGCTGTTTTTT. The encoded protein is CASVPGGADTGELFF.

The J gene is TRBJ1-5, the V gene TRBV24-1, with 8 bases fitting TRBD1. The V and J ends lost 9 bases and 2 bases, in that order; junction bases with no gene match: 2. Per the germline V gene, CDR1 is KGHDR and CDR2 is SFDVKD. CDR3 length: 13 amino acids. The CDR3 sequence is CATSTGGNQPQHF. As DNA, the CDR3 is TGTGCCACCTCGACAGGGGGCAATCAGCCCCAGCATTTT.

The CDR3 bases are TGTGCCAGCAGACCCGGACAGAACACCGGGGAGCTGTTTTTT. This translates into CASRPGQNTGELFF. The chain recombines TRBV28 with TRBJ2-2; D possibly corresponds to TRBD1 (5 bases). Trimming pared 6 bases from V and 1 base from J, leaving 9 bases between. Germline CDR1 MDHEN, CDR2 SYDVKM. CDR3 size: 14 residues.